This TCR beta chain derives from a study of glioma-infiltrating T cells after dendritic cell vaccination. Overall study: Autologous tumor lysate was loaded overnight onto monocyte-derived dendritic cells grown seven days with IL-4 and GM-CSF.

Clones were sequenced by immunoSEQ multiplex PCR, and TCRdb holds only the in-frame ones, with some missing. Seen here are just over 95,000 clones, 79% observed once, and the top ten hold about 6.5%. Between the trimmed V and J ends, which lost 3 bases and 4 bases, there was a span of 13 bases. Germline CDR1 reads MGHRA; CDR2 reads YSYEKL. The CDR3 spans 15 residues. The sequence derives from a human donor with glioblastoma. The sequenced sample was blood, obtained before dendritic cell vaccination. The chain links TRBV4-1 to TRBJ2-1, with a tentative D call TRBD2 (5 bases). The CDR3 reads CASSQAGLPYNEQFF. The DNA of the CDR3 is TGCGCCAGCAGCCAGGCCGGACTTCCTTACAATGAGCAGTTCTTC.